This entry lists 8 T cell receptor beta chains sequenced from one sample in a study of neurological immune-mediated disorders. Via MiXCR, TCRdb re-called the 5' RACE reads, giving one row per CDR3 protein. The sample has 50,000 to 85,000 distinct CDR3 sequences, roughly 5.5% seen once. Sequencing was performed on PBMCs. The source of these receptors is a woman in her 30s with multiple sclerosis.

The table lists this clonotype with many counts. V usage is TRBV4-1 and J usage is TRBJ2-7; D remains ambiguous. Germline CDR1 and CDR2: MGHRA and YSYEKL. The ends were cut back, 0 bases at V and 12 bases at J, with 15 bases in the middle. The CDR3 runs 13 residues. The CDR3: CASSQEAGRRSYF. CDR3 nucleotides: TGCGCCAGCAGCCAAGAGGCAGGCAGGCGTTCGTACTTC.

This clonotype appeared many times. The chain carries TRBV15 and TRBJ1-5; 7 bases are shared with TRBD1. The CDR3 is made up of 15 amino acids. The V segment lost 5 bases and the J segment 5 bases; nucleotides outside the gene matches: 9. Germline V gene data show CDR1 as LNHNV and CDR2 as YYDKDF (reference sequence). This chain's CDR3 is CATSLGQASYQPQHF. For the CDR3, the DNA is TGTGCCACCAGCCTAGGACAGGCAAGTTATCAGCCCCAGCATTTT.

The table lists this clonotype with a few counts. This chain uses TRBV10-3 with TRBJ2-5; D is unresolved. Germline CDR1 and CDR2: ENHRY and SYGVKD. This CDR3 has 12 amino acids. V was shortened by 2 bases and J by 5 bases, with 6 bases between the two germline ends. The CDR3 DNA reads TGTGCCATCAGTGAGGATCCGGAGACCCAGTACTTC. The encoded protein is CAISEDPETQYF.

Ten or more counts support this clonotype. This chain connects TRBV20-1 to TRBJ1-3, with a possible D match to TRBD1 (6 bases). This CDR3 is 14 amino acids long. CDR1 and CDR2 (germline): DFQATT, SNEGSKA (reference sequence). Trimming shortened V by 2 bases and J by 0 bases, and 8 bases separated the two germline ends. This CDR3 is CSARSDSSGNTIYF. The CDR3 bases are TGCAGTGCTAGATCGGACAGCTCTGGAAACACCATATATTTT.

At least ten counts were recorded for this clonotype. This chain's CDR3 is CSAKTGTFSSSGANVLTF. CDR3 DNA: TGCAGCGCCAAGACAGGGACCTTTTCATCCTCTGGGGCCAACGTCCTGACTTTC. The chain recombines TRBV29-1 with TRBJ2-6, with 7 nucleotides matching TRBD1. Germline values: CDR1 SQVTM, CDR2 ANQGSEA. V dropped 7 bases and J dropped 0; count of bases not matched to a gene: 15. This CDR3 region has 18 residues.

The chain is built from TRBV4-1 and TRBJ2-5; D may match TRBD1 or TRBD2 (6 bases each). Germline loops: CDR1 MGHRA, CDR2 YSYEKL. V dropped 0 bases and J dropped 4 bases, with 21 bases sitting between them. CDR3 length: 18 amino acids. The DNA for the CDR3 is TGCGCCAGCAGCCAAGATTGGGTGCGGGGCAGGGGATCAGAGACCCAGTACTTC. It specifies CASSQDWVRGRGSETQYF.

There are many counts of this clonotype. The rearrangement links TRBV20-1 to TRBJ2-3; 7 bases are shared with TRBD2. Unmatched junction bases numbered 6, after V lost 0 bases and J lost 0 bases. The CDR3 is 16 residues long. The germline V gene encodes CDR1 DFQATT and CDR2 SNEGSKA (reference sequence). The CDR3 region has the DNA TGCAGTGCTAGAGATAAGGCGGGGGTTAGCACAGATACGCAGTATTTT. Translating gives CSARDKAGVSTDTQYF.

This clonotype was observed at least ten times. The chain employs TRBV6-1 and TRBJ2-2; 7 nucleotides agree with TRBD1. CDR1 MNHNS and CDR2 SASEGT come from the germline V gene. The CDR3 is 14 amino acids. V lost 6 bases to trimming and J lost 6 bases; unmatched junction nucleotides: 7. The CDR3 region has the DNA TGTGCCAGCAGGAAAACAGGGGACCCCGGGGAGCTGTTTTTT. Protein sequence: CASRKTGDPGELFF.